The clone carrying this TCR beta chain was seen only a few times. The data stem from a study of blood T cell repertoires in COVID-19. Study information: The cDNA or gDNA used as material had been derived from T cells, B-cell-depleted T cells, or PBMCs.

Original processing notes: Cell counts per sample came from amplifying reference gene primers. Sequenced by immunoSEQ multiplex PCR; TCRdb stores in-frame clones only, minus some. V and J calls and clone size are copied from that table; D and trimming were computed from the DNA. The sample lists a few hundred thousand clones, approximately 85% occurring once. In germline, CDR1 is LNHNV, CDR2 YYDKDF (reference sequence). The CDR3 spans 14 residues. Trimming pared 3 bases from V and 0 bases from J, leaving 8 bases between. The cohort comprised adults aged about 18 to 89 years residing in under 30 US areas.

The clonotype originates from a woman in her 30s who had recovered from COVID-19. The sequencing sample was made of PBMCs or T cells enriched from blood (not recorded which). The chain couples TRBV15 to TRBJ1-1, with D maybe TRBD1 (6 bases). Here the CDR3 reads CATSRTGMNTEAFF. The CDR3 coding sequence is TGTGCCACCAGCAGGACAGGTATGAACACTGAAGCTTTCTTT.